This is a list of T cell receptor beta chains from one sample in a study of response to subunit inactivated influenza vaccine. Each CDR3 protein gets one entry after TCRdb re-called the RT-PCR reads with MiXCR. This table holds hundreds of thousands of distinct CDR3 sequences, roughly 23% found once. Source: CD4+ T cells sorted from PBMCs, taken 5 to 6 days after vaccination. The origin of the receptors is a man aged 45 to 65 who received an inactivated influenza vaccine. The CDR3 runs from the conserved cysteine through the conserved F or W. D genes are given only for firm matches. Size is omitted from some rows. Given values are once, few, many or a class for expanded clones.

many	NA	TRBV6-1	TRBJ2-1	14	CASLERVRGNEQFF	TGTGCCAGCCTGGAGCGGGTCCGTGGTAATGAGCAGTTCTTC
few	NA	TRBV3-1	TRBJ2-1	13	CASSQEGGVVQFF	TGTGCCAGCAGCCAAGAAGGAGGGGTTGTGCAGTTCTTC
many	NA	TRBV4-2	TRBJ1-5	15	CASAQAQGSNQPQHF	TGTGCCAGCGCTCAAGCGCAGGGGAGCAATCAGCCCCAGCATTTT
NA	NA	TRBV7-3	TRBJ2-2	15	CASSLKGVTNGELFF	TGTGCCAGCAGCTTAAAAGGGGTGACTAACGGGGAGCTGTTTTTT
NA	NA	TRBV5-5	TRBJ2-5	16	CASSLMPGWGQETQYF	TGTGCCAGCAGCTTGATGCCGGGATGGGGCCAAGAGACCCAGTACTTC
NA	TRBD2	TRBV5-1	TRBJ2-1	14	CASSLSGMGDEQFF	TGCGCCAGCAGCTTGAGCGGGATGGGCGATGAGCAGTTCTTC
few	TRBD2	TRBV20-1	TRBJ2-5	15	CSAQISTSGRETQYF	TGCAGTGCGCAAATCTCGACTAGCGGGAGGGAGACCCAGTACTTC
few	NA	TRBV4-3	TRBJ1-6	16	CASSQATVHYNSPLHF	TGCGCCAGCAGCCAGGCTACCGTCCACTATAATTCACCCCTCCACTTT
few	NA	TRBV14	TRBJ2-1	13	CASSRGSHNEQFF	TGTGCCAGCAGCCGCGGGTCCCACAATGAGCAGTTCTTC
NA	NA	TRBV7-6	TRBJ2-5	15	CASSLADRAQAAQYF	TGTGCCAGCAGCTTAGCGGATCGGGCCCAAGCGGCCCAGTACTTC
few	TRBD2	TRBV12-3/TRBV12-4	TRBJ2-7	15	CASRRSGGSSYEQYF	TGTGCCAGCAGACGTAGCGGGGGTAGCTCCTACGAGCAGTACTTC
NA	TRBD2	TRBV6-5	TRBJ2-7	13	CASRLAGEEEQYF	TGTGCCAGCAGATTAGCGGGAGAGGAGGAGCAGTACTTC
NA	NA	TRBV9	TRBJ2-3	16	CASSVAQGTSTDTQYF	TGTGCCAGCAGCGTAGCTCAGGGAACTAGCACAGATACGCAGTATTTT
few	NA	TRBV2	TRBJ2-2	14	CAGARGDNTGELFF	TGTGCCGGAGCACGGGGAGATAACACCGGGGAGCTGTTTTTT
few	NA	TRBV5-6	TRBJ2-1	16	CASSPMGRAGYNEQFF	TGTGCCAGCAGCCCAATGGGCAGGGCGGGCTACAATGAGCAGTTCTTC
few	NA	TRBV24-1	TRBJ1-2	16	CATSDPIRGTFGGYTF	TGTGCCACCAGTGATCCCATCCGGGGAACCTTTGGTGGCTACACCTTC
NA	NA	TRBV7-9	TRBJ1-6	15	CASSPGGGRNSPLHF	TGTGCCAGCAGCCCCGGTGGGGGTAGAAATTCACCCCTCCACTTT
few	TRBD1	TRBV10-3	TRBJ2-2	16	CAISGRGQGNTGELFF	TGTGCCATCAGTGGGCGTGGACAGGGGAACACCGGGGAGCTGTTTTTT
NA	TRBD2	TRBV20-1	TRBJ2-2	15	CSARDLAGGGWELFF	TGCAGTGCTAGAGATCTAGCGGGAGGGGGATGGGAGCTGTTTTTT
few	TRBD1	TRBV20-1	TRBJ1-1	14	CSARGGTENTEAFF	TGCAGTGCTAGGGGGGGGACAGAGAACACTGAAGCTTTCTTT
many	NA	TRBV20-1	TRBJ1-1	14	CSAPHSFRVSEAFF	TGCAGTGCTCCACACTCCTTTAGGGTATCTGAAGCTTTCTTT
NA	TRBD2	TRBV4-2	TRBJ2-1	16	CASRSGVAGAGNEQFF	TGTGCCAGCAGATCGGGAGTAGCGGGGGCGGGGAATGAGCAGTTCTTC
few	NA	TRBV28	TRBJ1-6	15	CASSLDKGPNSPLHF	TGTGCCAGCAGTTTGGACAAAGGGCCTAATTCACCCCTCCACTTT
NA	NA	TRBV10-3	TRBJ2-1	11	CAIRGNNEQFF	TGTGCCATCAGGGGGAACAATGAGCAGTTCTTC
few	TRBD2	TRBV20-1	TRBJ2-1	14	CSARASGLYNEQFF	TGCAGTGCTAGAGCTAGCGGGCTGTACAATGAGCAGTTCTTC
few	NA	TRBV5-1	TRBJ2-3	16	CASSAGTRISTDTQYF	TGCGCCAGCAGCGCCGGGACAAGGATAAGCACAGATACGCAGTATTTT
NA	TRBD1	TRBV12-3/TRBV12-4	TRBJ1-1	12	CASSFQGARAFF	TGTGCCAGCAGTTTTCAGGGGGCAAGAGCTTTCTTT
many	NA	TRBV5-1	TRBJ2-1	16	CASSLGSAGKSNEQFF	TGCGCCAGCAGCTTGGGCTCGGCAGGGAAATCGAATGAGCAGTTCTTC
NA	NA	TRBV5-6	TRBJ1-3	13	CASSSGTENTIYF	TGTGCCAGCAGCTCCGGGACGGAAAACACCATATATTTT
many	TRBD2	TRBV12-3/TRBV12-4	TRBJ2-5	16	CASTDGLAGDKETQYF	TGTGCCAGCACCGATGGACTAGCGGGGGATAAAGAGACCCAGTACTTC
NA	NA	TRBV25-1	TRBJ2-7	16	CASSDRGGREVNEQYF	TGTGCCAGCAGTGATAGGGGGGGCAGGGAAGTGAACGAGCAGTACTTC
NA	TRBD2	TRBV7-6	TRBJ2-7	14	CVSGRTSGSYEQYF	TGTGTCAGCGGCAGGACTAGCGGATCCTACGAGCAGTACTTC
NA	NA	TRBV3-1	TRBJ2-7	13	CASSQEVRAEQYF	TGTGCCAGCAGCCAAGAGGTCAGGGCCGAGCAGTACTTC
few	NA	TRBV7-9	TRBJ1-5	14	CASSQGHRNQPQHF	TGTGCCAGCAGCCAGGGTCATCGCAATCAGCCCCAGCATTTT
few	NA	TRBV6-5	TRBJ2-1	16	CASSYDRGSSYNEQFF	TGTGCCAGCAGTTACGATCGGGGGAGCTCCTACAATGAGCAGTTCTTC
NA	NA	TRBV29-1	TRBJ2-5	13	CSVGGYQAETQYF	TGCAGCGTGGGGGGCTACCAAGCAGAGACCCAGTACTTC
many	NA	TRBV7-7	TRBJ2-3	14	CASSLGVNADTQYF	TGTGCTAGCAGCTTAGGTGTGAACGCAGATACGCAGTATTTT
few	TRBD1	TRBV29-1	TRBJ1-2	14	CSVVRDRGRNGYTF	TGCAGCGTTGTCCGGGACAGGGGGCGGAATGGCTACACCTTC
few	NA	TRBV3-1	TRBJ1-5	14	CASSQGAPNQPQHF	TGTGCCAGCAGCCAGGGTGCTCCCAATCAGCCCCAGCATTTT
NA	NA	TRBV6-1	TRBJ1-3	16	CASSPHHPDSGNTIYF	TGTGCCAGCAGTCCCCACCATCCGGACTCTGGAAACACCATATATTTT
NA	TRBD1	TRBV10-3	TRBJ1-6	17	CAISETKQTGGSSPLHF	TGTGCCATCAGTGAGACCAAACAAACAGGGGGCAGTTCACCCCTCCACTTT
once	NA	TRBV7-8	TRBJ2-4	14	CASSWQRGKNIQYF	TGTGCCAGCAGTTGGCAGAGGGGCAAAAACATTCAGTACTTC
NA	NA	TRBV7-5	TRBJ2-7	18	CISVPEASMGTVRYEQYF	NA
NA	NA	TRBV7-3	TRBJ2-3	13	CASSSPLEDTQYF	TGTGCCAGCAGCTCCCCACTAGAAGATACGCAGTATTTT
NA	NA	TRBV2	TRBJ2-3	14	CASCIAEGVDTQYF	TGTGCCAGCTGTATCGCGGAGGGGGTAGATACGCAGTATTTT
NA	NA	TRBV20-1	TRBJ1-6	15	CSAGVTFSYNSPLHF	TGCAGTGCTGGAGTGACGTTCTCCTATAATTCACCCCTCCACTTT
NA	TRBD1	TRBV29-1	TRBJ2-5	14	CSVARGTGQETQYF	TGCAGCGTTGCGAGGGGGACAGGGCAGGAGACCCAGTACTTC
few	TRBD1	TRBV24-1	TRBJ2-3	11	CATSPGQRQYF	TGTGCCACCAGCCCGGGACAGAGGCAGTATTTT
NA	TRBD2	TRBV20-1	TRBJ2-3	14	CSASPGTRTDTQYF	TGCAGTGCGTCCCCCGGGACTAGAACAGATACGCAGTATTTT
few	NA	TRBV20-1	TRBJ2-2	15	CSARETGRTTGELFF	TGCAGTGCTAGAGAAACAGGGCGGACCACCGGGGAGCTGTTTTTT
many	TRBD1	TRBV29-1	TRBJ2-7	15	CSVVPAGGSSYEQYF	TGCAGCGTTGTACCCGCAGGGGGTTCCTCCTACGAGCAGTACTTC
NA	TRBD1	TRBV6-1	TRBJ1-1	17	CASSPHKLGGDFTEAFF	TGTGCCAGCAGCCCCCACAAATTAGGGGGCGATTTCACTGAAGCTTTCTTT
NA	NA	TRBV12-3/TRBV12-4	TRBJ2-2	14	CASTLDRNTGELFF	TGTGCCAGCACCCTCGACAGGAACACCGGGGAGCTGTTTTTT